This entry concerns a single T cell receptor (beta chain). Its specificity is unknown. The CDR3 totals 13 residues. V lost 5 bases, J lost 4 bases, and 11 bases lay in between. The germline V gene encodes CDR1 SEHNR and CDR2 FQNEAQ (reference sequence). Each CDR3 protein gets one entry after TCRdb re-called the 5' RACE reads with MiXCR. The sample consists of approximately 150,000 distinct CDR3 sequences, roughly 15% of them appearing once. This sample is part of a study of T-cell memory formation after mild COVID-19. The study's findings and limits: Clones shrinking between day 15 and 85 showed a balanced CD4/CD8 split, and those that grew later tilted toward CD4+. Several responding clones turned up in pre-infection memory, indicating that cross-reactive memory may have taken part.

The receptor comes from an adult woman who had mild COVID-19 (a few samples of this study predate the infection). Cell type and time point are not known. The chain has TRBV7-9 and TRBJ2-5, with D perhaps matching TRBD2 (5 bases). Sequenced sample: PBMCs or a T cell subset sorted from them (not recorded which). DNA for the CDR3: TGTGCCAGCAGCCCTATTGCGGGAGAGACCCAGTACTTC. This translates into CASSPIAGETQYF.